These T cell receptor beta chains were read from a single sample in a study of T cells expressing NK-cell markers. From the 5' RACE reads, TCRdb lists one entry per CDR3 protein and no DNA. The sample table sets out about 550,000 distinct CDR3 sequences. Sequenced: blood T cells: a sorted CD56 or NKG2C T cell subset, CD4+ or CD8+ T cells, or bulk PBMC T cells (not recorded which). These receptors were taken from a man between 18 and 29 years old in good health. CDR3s include the opening cysteine and the closing phenylalanine or tryptophan.

j_call v_call cdr3_aa
TRBJ2-3 TRBV7-3 CASSLKFWTSGRESLPTDTQYF
TRBJ2-3 TRBV12-3/TRBV12-4 CASSFQERDTQYF
TRBJ2-3 TRBV29-1 CSVEGERRADTQYF
TRBJ2-7 TRBV6-1 CASSQTGRAYEQYF
TRBJ2-7 TRBV4-3 CASSQAWGTYEQYF
TRBJ2-1 TRBV15 CATSRLSSGTYNEQFF
TRBJ2-2 TRBV7-3 CASSLGDRGANTGELFF
TRBJ2-4 TRBV29-1 CSVETRGQNIQYF
TRBJ2-3 TRBV19 CASNPSVGISTDTQYF
TRBJ2-5 TRBV5-5 CASSYGDRVETQYF
TRBJ1-4 TRBV20-1 CSAKSGGVVVGPTNEKLFF
TRBJ1-6 TRBV12-3/TRBV12-4 CASSARDRGFGSPLHF
TRBJ2-3 TRBV12-3/TRBV12-4 CASSSPRRKPTDTQYF
TRBJ2-5 TRBV5-1 CASSLISGQPYQETQYF
TRBJ1-5 TRBV20-1 CSALDRGEQPQHF
TRBJ2-1 TRBV28 CASSPTTSGRVGEQFF
TRBJ2-3 TRBV5-1 CASNPSGRGADTQYF
TRBJ2-7 TRBV20-1 CSARDSRLAGKYEQYF
TRBJ2-7 TRBV27 CASSYGAGRAYEQYF
TRBJ2-1 TRBV14 CASSQPVSAVGHNEQFF
TRBJ1-1 TRBV12-3/TRBV12-4 CATRGPVRCFF
TRBJ2-5 TRBV11-1 CASSLASGGARTQYF
TRBJ2-1 TRBV11-2 CASKITAGAGASYNEQFF
TRBJ2-5 TRBV7-2 CASSFNRGIETQYF
TRBJ1-3 TRBV5-1 CASSPGTEGNTIYF
TRBJ2-2 TRBV11-1 CASSLQGWGELFF
TRBJ2-2 TRBV6-5 CASSWLVGQGNTGELFF
TRBJ2-2 TRBV6-2/TRBV6-3 CASSFPSNGRTNTGELFF
TRBJ2-1 TRBV28 CASSSVPSGPYNEQFF